This section outlines one T cell receptor beta chain sequence together with its context. The data are from a study of T-cell memory formation after mild COVID-19. Looking at the study overall: The TCR clusters were mostly specific to one donor.

V gave up 3 bases and J gave up 3 bases, with 14 bases separating them. Germline CDR1 is LNHDA and CDR2 is SQIVND (reference sequence). This CDR3 spans 15 amino acids. Sample barcodes and UMIs were carried by the TCR alpha and TCR beta cDNA libraries that 5'RACE generated with constant-segment primers. TCRdb processed the 5' RACE reads anew with MiXCR; each CDR3 protein has one entry. The sample shows about 500,000 distinct CDR3 sequences, over 20% of them seen only once. The clonotype was recovered from an adult woman who had mild COVID-19 (a few samples of this study predate the infection). Cell type and time point are not known. The rearrangement links TRBV19 to TRBJ1-2; no definite D call. The specimen was PBMCs or a T cell subset sorted from them (not recorded which). CDR3 sequence: CASSIGPGSYYGYTF. The DNA for the CDR3 is TGTGCCAGTAGTATTGGCCCGGGTAGTTACTATGGCTACACCTTC.